This paragraph covers one TCR beta chain sequence. Its antigen is unknown. V dropped 4 bases and J dropped 4; count of bases not matched to a gene: 13. The CDR3 runs to 18 residues. CDR1 and CDR2 (germline): SNHLY, FYNNEI. Researchers ran the PCR with 60 Vbeta and 13 Jbeta primers. The authors' processing: Approximately 11 million of 75 million to 85 million unique TCR beta chains were shared, per a later count. The method was immunoSEQ multiplex PCR; TCRdb's version includes in-frame clones alone and lacks a portion of them. For V, J and clone size, that table is used; D and trimming come from the DNA. The table shows 130,000 to 150,000 clones, with 80% occurring only once. Healthy bone marrow donors made up the cohort. This entry comes from a study of cytomegalovirus exposure and HLA in healthy donors. Looking at the study overall: Among roughly 180 million T cells, an earlier analysis found 90 million to 130 million unique TCR beta sequences. General study results and limits: Excluded were some V segments that proved indistinguishable, including TRBV6-2 and TRBV6-3.

This receptor was taken from a man aged 25-45 years in good health and CMV-seronegative. The sample taken for sequencing was PBMCs. The chain couples TRBV2 to TRBJ2-1; 10 bases fit TRBD2. The CDR3 sequence is CASSAYLLAGDGYNEQFF. CDR3 sequence (DNA): TGTGCCAGCAGTGCTTACCTCCTAGCGGGAGACGGATACAATGAGCAGTTCTTC.